This T cell receptor (beta chain) comes out of a study of blood T cell repertoires in COVID-19. Original analysis: Counts of nucleated cells, estimated from reference gene primer amplification, were obtained. Method: immunoSEQ multiplex PCR; TCRdb's copy keeps in-frame clones and lacks some. V, J and clone size were drawn from that table, and D and trimming were deduced from the DNA. The data contain roughly 110,000 clones, 60% to 85% of them seen just once; the ten biggest clones take up about 6.3%. In its sample, this clone was seen a few times. The receptor's source is a man older than 75 with COVID-19, enrolled during active disease. The material sequenced was peripheral blood.

The DNA of the CDR3 is TGTGCCAGCTCACCCGACAGGGCGACCAAAAACATTCAGTACTTC. This encodes CASSPDRATKNIQYF. The V gene is TRBV18, the J gene TRBJ2-4, with 7 bases fitting TRBD1. The ends lost 3 bases at V and 2 bases at J; junction bases unmatched: 4. The germline V gene has CDR1 KGHSH and CDR2 LQKENI. This CDR3 has 15 residues.